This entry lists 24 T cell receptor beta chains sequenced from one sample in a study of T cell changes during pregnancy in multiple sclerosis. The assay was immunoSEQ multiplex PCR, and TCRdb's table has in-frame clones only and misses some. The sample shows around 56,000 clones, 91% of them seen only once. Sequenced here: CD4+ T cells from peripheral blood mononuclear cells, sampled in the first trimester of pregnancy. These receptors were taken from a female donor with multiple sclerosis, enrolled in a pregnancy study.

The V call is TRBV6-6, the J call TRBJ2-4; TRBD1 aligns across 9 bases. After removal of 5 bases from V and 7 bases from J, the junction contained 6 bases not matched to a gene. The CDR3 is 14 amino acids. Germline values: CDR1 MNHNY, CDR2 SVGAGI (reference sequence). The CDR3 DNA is TGTGCCAGCAGTCTCGTCGGGACAGGGAACATTCAGTACTTC. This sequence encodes CASSLVGTGNIQYF.

The CDR3 bases are TGTGCCGGATTGACCGTCGGGGGGTCACCCCTCCACTTT. Encoded protein: CAGLTVGGSPLHF. This chain uses TRBV30 with TRBJ1-6; D is possibly TRBD1 (5 bases). The CDR3 runs to 13 residues. V dropped 8 bases and J dropped 10 bases, with 18 bases sitting between them. Germline V gene lookup returns CDR1 GTSNPN and CDR2 SVGIG (reference sequence).

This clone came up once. DNA for the CDR3: TGCGCCAGCAGCCTCCAACCTTTAGGCCAGGGCGCAGGCTACGAGCAGTACTTC. Residues: CASSLQPLGQGAGYEQYF. The rearrangement joins TRBV4-1 to TRBJ2-7, with a weak D call TRBD1 (5 bases). In germline, CDR1 is MGHRA, CDR2 YSYEKL. CDR3 length: 18 amino acids. Trimming cost V 4 bases and J 3 bases, with 25 bases left between them.

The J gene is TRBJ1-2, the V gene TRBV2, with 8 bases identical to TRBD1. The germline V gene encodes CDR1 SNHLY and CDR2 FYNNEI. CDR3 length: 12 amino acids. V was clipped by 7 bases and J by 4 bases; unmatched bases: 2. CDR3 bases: TGTGCCAGCAAGGACAGGGCCTATGGCTACACCTTC. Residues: CASKDRAYGYTF.

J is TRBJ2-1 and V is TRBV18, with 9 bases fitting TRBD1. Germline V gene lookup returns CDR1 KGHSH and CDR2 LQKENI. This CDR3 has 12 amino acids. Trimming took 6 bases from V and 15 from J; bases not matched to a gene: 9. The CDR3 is CASSRTGGRGFF. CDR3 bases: TGTGCCAGCTCCCGAACAGGGGGCCGGGGGTTCTTC.

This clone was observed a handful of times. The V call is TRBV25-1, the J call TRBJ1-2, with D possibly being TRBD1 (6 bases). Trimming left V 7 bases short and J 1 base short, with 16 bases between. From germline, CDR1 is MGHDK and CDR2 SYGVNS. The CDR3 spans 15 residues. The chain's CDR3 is CASTPRGGSNYGYTF. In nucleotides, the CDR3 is TGTGCCAGCACTCCACGAGGGGGTAGTAACTATGGCTACACCTTC.

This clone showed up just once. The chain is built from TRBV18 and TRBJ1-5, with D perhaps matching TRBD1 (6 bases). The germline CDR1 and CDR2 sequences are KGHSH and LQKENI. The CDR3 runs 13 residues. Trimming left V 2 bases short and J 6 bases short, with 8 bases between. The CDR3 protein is CASSPGGGQPQHF. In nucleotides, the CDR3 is TGTGCCAGCTCACCAGGGGGCGGTCAGCCCCAGCATTTT. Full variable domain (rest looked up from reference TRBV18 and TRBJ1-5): NAGVMQNPRHLVRRRGQEARLRCSPMKGHSHVYWYRQLPEEGLKFMVYLQKENIIDESGMPKERFSAEFPKEGPSILRIQQVVRGDSAAYFCASSPGGGQPQHFGDGTRLSIL.

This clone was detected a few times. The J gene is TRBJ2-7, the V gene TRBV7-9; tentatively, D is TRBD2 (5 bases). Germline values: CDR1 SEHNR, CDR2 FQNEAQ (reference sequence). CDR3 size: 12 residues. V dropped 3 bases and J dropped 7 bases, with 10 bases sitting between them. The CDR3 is CASSLTGKEQYF. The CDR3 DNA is TGTGCCAGCAGCTTGACGGGGAAGGAGCAGTACTTC.

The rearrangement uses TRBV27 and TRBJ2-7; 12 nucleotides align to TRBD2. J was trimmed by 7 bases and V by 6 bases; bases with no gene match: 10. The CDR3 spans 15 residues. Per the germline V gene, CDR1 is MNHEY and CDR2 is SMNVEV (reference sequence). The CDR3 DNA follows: TGTGCCAGCAGGCTTCAACTAGCGGGGGGTTGGGAGCAGTACTTC. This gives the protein CASRLQLAGGWEQYF.

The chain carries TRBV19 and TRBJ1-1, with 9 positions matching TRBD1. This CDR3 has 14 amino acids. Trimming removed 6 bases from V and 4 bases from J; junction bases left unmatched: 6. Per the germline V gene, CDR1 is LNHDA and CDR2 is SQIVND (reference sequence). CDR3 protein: CASRGTGRSTEAFF. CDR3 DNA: TGTGCCAGTAGGGGGACAGGGAGGTCCACTGAAGCTTTCTTT.

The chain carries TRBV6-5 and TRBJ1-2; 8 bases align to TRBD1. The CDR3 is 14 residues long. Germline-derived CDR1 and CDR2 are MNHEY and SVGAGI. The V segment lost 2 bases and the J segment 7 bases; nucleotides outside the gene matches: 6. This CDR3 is CASSYNRGRGGYTF. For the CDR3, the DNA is TGTGCCAGCAGTTACAACAGGGGGAGAGGTGGCTACACCTTC.

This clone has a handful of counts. CDR3 loop: CSASNSAEAFF. The CDR3 DNA is TGCAGTGCTAGTAACAGTGCAGAAGCTTTCTTT. V and J are TRBV20-1 and TRBJ1-1; D remains ambiguous. The CDR3 loop spans 11 amino acids. Germline CDR1 is DFQATT and CDR2 is SNEGSKA (reference sequence). The V end lost 3 bases, the J end lost 8 bases, and 10 bases lay between the germline ends.

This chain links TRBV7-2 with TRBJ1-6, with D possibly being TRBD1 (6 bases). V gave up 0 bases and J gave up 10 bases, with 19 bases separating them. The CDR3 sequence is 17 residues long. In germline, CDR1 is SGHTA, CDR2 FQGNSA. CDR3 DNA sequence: TGTGCCAGCAGCTTAGCCGGGACACTGATGCACCCATCACCCCTCCACTTT. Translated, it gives CASSLAGTLMHPSPLHF.

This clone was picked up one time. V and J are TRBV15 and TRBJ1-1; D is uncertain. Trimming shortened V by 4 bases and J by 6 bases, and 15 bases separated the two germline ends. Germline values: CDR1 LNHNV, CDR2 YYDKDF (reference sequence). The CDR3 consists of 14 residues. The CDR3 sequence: CATSILKGASEAFF. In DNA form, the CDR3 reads TGTGCCACCAGCATTCTTAAGGGAGCGTCTGAAGCTTTCTTT.

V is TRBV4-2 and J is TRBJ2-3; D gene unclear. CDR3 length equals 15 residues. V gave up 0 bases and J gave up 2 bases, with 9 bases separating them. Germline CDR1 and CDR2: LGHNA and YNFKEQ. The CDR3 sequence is CASSQDLSYTDTQYF. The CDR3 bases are TGTGCCAGCAGCCAAGATTTAAGCTACACAGATACGCAGTATTTT.

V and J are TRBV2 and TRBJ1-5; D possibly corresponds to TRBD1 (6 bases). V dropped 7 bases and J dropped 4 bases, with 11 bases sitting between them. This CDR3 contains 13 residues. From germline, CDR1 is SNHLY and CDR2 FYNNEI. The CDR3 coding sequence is TGTGCCAGCACCGGGACACGGAATCAGCCCCAGCATTTT. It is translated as CASTGTRNQPQHF.

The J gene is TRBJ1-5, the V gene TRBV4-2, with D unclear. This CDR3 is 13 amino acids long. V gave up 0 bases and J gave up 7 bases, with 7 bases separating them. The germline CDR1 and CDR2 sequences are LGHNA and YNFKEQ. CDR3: CASSQDGGQPQHF. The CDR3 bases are TGTGCCAGCAGCCAAGATGGTGGCCAGCCCCAGCATTTT.

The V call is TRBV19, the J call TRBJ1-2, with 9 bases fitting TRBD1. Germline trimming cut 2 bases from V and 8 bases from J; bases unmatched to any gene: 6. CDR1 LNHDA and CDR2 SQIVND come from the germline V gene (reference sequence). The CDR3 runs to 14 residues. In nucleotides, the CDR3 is TGTGCCAGTAGTATAACAGGGGGCGGCGGAGGCTACACCTTC. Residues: CASSITGGGGGYTF.

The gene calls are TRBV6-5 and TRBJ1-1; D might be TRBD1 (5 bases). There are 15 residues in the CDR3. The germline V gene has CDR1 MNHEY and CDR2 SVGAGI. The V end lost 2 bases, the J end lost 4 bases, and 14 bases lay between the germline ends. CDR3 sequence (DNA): TGTGCCAGCAGTTACAGATCGGTTCAGGGCACTGAAGCTTTCTTT. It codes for CASSYRSVQGTEAFF.

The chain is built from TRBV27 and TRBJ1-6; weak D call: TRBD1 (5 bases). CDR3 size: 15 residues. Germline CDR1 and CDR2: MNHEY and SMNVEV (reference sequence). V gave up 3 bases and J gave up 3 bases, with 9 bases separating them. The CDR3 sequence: CASSFGGDYNSPLHF. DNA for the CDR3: TGTGCCAGCAGTTTTGGAGGGGACTATAATTCACCCCTCCACTTT.

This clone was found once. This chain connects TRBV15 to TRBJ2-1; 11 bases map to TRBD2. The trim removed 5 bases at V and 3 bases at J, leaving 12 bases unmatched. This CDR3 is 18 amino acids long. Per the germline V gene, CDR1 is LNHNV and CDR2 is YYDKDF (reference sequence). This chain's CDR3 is CATSSTATGLADYNEQFF. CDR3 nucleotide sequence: TGTGCCACCAGCTCTACAGCCACGGGACTAGCGGACTACAATGAGCAGTTCTTC.

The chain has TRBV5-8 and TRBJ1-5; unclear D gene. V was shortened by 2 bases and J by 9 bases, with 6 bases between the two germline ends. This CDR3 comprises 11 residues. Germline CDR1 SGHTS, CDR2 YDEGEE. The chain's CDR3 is CASSFRWPQHF. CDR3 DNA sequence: TGTGCCAGCAGCTTTCGGTGGCCCCAGCATTTT.

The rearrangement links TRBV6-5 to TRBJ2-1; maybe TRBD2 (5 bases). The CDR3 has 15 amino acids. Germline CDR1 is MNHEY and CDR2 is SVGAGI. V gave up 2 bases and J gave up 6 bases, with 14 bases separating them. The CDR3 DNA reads TGTGCCAGCAGTTACGAGAGGGTCGTGGGCAATGAGCAGTTCTTC. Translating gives CASSYERVVGNEQFF.

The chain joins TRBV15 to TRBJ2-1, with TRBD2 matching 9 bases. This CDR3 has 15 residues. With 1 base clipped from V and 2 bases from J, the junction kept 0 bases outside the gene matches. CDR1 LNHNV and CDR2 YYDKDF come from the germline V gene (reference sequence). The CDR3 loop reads CATSRGGGAYNEQFF. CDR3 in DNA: TGTGCCACCAGCAGAGGCGGGGGGGCCTACAATGAGCAGTTCTTC.